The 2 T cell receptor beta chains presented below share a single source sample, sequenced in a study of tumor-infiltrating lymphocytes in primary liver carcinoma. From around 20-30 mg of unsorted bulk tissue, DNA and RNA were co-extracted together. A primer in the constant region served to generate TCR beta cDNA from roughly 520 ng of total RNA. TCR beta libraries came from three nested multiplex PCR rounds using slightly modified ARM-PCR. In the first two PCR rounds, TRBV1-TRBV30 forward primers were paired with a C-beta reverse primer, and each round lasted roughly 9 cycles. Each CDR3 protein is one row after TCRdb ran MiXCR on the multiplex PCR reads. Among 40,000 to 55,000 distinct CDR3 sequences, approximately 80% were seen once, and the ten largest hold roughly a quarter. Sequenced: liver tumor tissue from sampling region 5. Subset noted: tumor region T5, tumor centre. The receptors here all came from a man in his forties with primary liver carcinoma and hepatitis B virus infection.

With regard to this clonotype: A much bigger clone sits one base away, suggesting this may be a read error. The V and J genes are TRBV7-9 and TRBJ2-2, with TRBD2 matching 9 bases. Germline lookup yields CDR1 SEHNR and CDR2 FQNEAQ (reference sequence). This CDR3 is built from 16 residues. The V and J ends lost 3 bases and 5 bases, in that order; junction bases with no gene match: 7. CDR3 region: CASSFDCGRGTGELFF. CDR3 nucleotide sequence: TGTGCCAGCAGCTTCGACTGCGGGAGGGGGACCGGGGAGCTGTTTTTT.

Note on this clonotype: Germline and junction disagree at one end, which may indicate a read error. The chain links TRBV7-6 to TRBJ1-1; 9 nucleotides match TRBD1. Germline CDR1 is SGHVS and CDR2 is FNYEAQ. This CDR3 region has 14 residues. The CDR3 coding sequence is TGTGCTAGCAGCTTACAGGGGGCTAGCACTGAAGCTTTCTTT. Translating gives CASSLQGASTEAFF.